This entry lists 10 T cell receptor beta chains sequenced from one sample in a study of OX40 agonist ivuxolimab in advanced cancers. Repertoires were generated with immunoSEQ multiplex PCR, while TCRdb's copy carries only in-frame clones and drops some. The profile shows roughly 75,000 clones, 85% to 90% of them singletons. Sequences were derived from CD4+ or CD8+ T cells sorted from blood, sampled in a trial of the OX40 agonist ivuxolimab. The receptors were sampled from an adult with an advanced solid tumor such as melanoma, head and neck, liver or kidney cancer.

V usage is TRBV18 and J usage is TRBJ1-2, with 7 bases matching TRBD1. The CDR3 consists of 16 residues. Germline V gene lookup returns CDR1 KGHSH and CDR2 LQKENI. Unmatched junction bases numbered 13, after V lost 4 bases and J lost 5 bases. The CDR3, as DNA: TGTGCCAGCTCACTAGGGACAGTAGATGTGCTGTATGGCTACACCTTC. It translates to CASSLGTVDVLYGYTF.

This rearrangement joins TRBV5-1 to TRBJ2-1; TRBD2 aligns across 9 bases. There are 15 residues in the CDR3. CDR1 and CDR2 (germline): SGHRS, YFSETQ. J gave up 6 bases and V 0 bases, and 4 bases lay outside the gene matches. CDR3 nucleotide sequence: TGCGCCAGCAGCTTGGAACTAGCGGGTTTCAATGAGCAGTTCTTC. This translates into CASSLELAGFNEQFF. The whole variable domain, filled in from reference TRBV5-1 and TRBJ2-1, reads KAGVTQTPRYLIKTRGQQVTLSCSPISGHRSVSWYQQTPGQGLQFLFEYFSETQRNKGNFPGRFSGRQFSNSRSEMNVSTLELGDSALYLCASSLELAGFNEQFFGPGTRLTVL.

The chain joins TRBV10-2 to TRBJ2-7, with no clear D. Germline lookup yields CDR1 WSHSY and CDR2 SAAADI. V dropped 8 bases and J dropped 0 bases, with 14 bases sitting between them. This CDR3 is built from 14 residues. The CDR3 DNA follows: TGCGCCAGCTCGTTTAATCCTACCTCCTACGAGCAGTACTTC. It translates to CASSFNPTSYEQYF.

The J gene is TRBJ2-2, the V gene TRBV9; 10 nucleotides agree with TRBD2. V was pared by 4 bases and J by 3 bases, with 6 bases of the junction left unmatched. The CDR3 totals 16 residues. Germline CDR1 and CDR2: SGDLS and YYNGEE. The CDR3 sequence is CASSKGLAADTGELFF. Here the CDR3 DNA reads TGTGCCAGCAGCAAAGGACTAGCGGCGGACACCGGGGAGCTGTTTTTT.

This clone was recorded only once. This chain joins TRBV7-3 and TRBJ2-3; 11 bases fit TRBD2. Unmatched junction bases numbered 3, after V lost 5 bases and J lost 5 bases. The germline gives CDR1 SGHTA, CDR2 FQGTGA. There are 14 residues in the CDR3. The CDR3 spells CASSTGLAGDTQYF. The CDR3 DNA reads as TGTGCCAGCAGCACCGGACTAGCGGGAGATACGCAGTATTTT.

This clone appeared a single time. The chain recombines TRBV6-4 with TRBJ2-2; D is unclear. This CDR3 comprises 14 residues. The germline V gene encodes CDR1 MRHNA and CDR2 SNTAGT. V was shortened by 5 bases and J by 0 bases, with 7 bases between the two germline ends. The CDR3 loop is CASSLIANTGELFF. The CDR3 DNA is TGTGCCAGCAGTCTAATCGCGAACACCGGGGAGCTGTTTTTT.

This clone was detected only once. The chain employs TRBV9 and TRBJ2-4; TRBD1 aligns across 9 bases. The CDR3 is made up of 14 amino acids. The trim removed 3 bases at V and 6 bases at J, leaving 4 bases unmatched. Germline CDR1 SGDLS, CDR2 YYNGEE. The CDR3 region is CASSATGGGNIQYF. The CDR3 DNA reads as TGTGCCAGCAGCGCAACAGGGGGCGGAAACATTCAGTACTTC.

The CDR3 bases are TGCGCCAGCAGCAGGGAAACGAGCGGCTCCTACAATGAGCAGTTCTTC. This translates into CASSRETSGSYNEQFF. The V and J genes are TRBV4-1 and TRBJ2-1; D might be TRBD2 (5 bases). The CDR3 sequence is 16 residues long. The V end lost 5 bases, the J end lost 0 bases, and 14 bases lay between the germline ends. CDR1 is MGHRA, CDR2 YSYEKL, per germline.

The CDR3 loop is CASSRHDPGQGTEAFF. The CDR3 coding sequence is TGTGCCAGCAGCCGTCATGACCCCGGGCAGGGCACTGAAGCTTTCTTT. The chain joins TRBV27 to TRBJ1-1; the D gene is possibly TRBD1 (5 bases). V was pared by 6 bases and J by 4 bases, with 21 bases between. This CDR3 has 16 residues. CDR1 MNHEY and CDR2 SMNVEV come from the germline V gene (reference sequence).

The chain carries TRBV11-3 and TRBJ2-3, with D maybe TRBD2 (6 bases). This CDR3 has 16 residues. V lost 3 bases, J lost 2 bases, and 15 bases lay in between. Germline CDR1 reads SGHNT; CDR2 reads YENEEA. CDR3 residues: CASSLGVRLDTDTQYF. The CDR3 DNA reads TGTGCCAGCAGCTTGGGAGTGAGACTAGACACAGATACGCAGTATTTT.